This T cell receptor (beta chain) stems from a study of cytomegalovirus exposure and HLA in healthy donors. There are a few counts of this clone. As yet, its antigen is unknown. Study-wide results and caveats: Investigators reported 164 TCR beta chains as tied to cytomegalovirus.

The study ran its PCR with 60 Vbeta and 13 Jbeta primers. The table came from immunoSEQ multiplex PCR; TCRdb's copy has only in-frame clones and leaves some out. The sample consists of roughly 180,000 clones, around 85% of them appearing once. This TCR came from a man between 18 and 35 years old in good health and CMV-seropositive. Sequencing used PBMCs.

CDR3 sequence: CASSPGPPEGYEQYF. For the CDR3, the DNA is TGTGCCAGCAGCCCCGGGCCCCCCGAGGGCTACGAGCAGTACTTC. The chain is built from TRBV5-8 and TRBJ2-7, with D possibly being TRBD2 (5 bases). The CDR3 has 15 amino acids. V lost 4 bases, J lost 3 bases, and 17 bases lay in between. The germline V gene encodes CDR1 SGHTS and CDR2 YDEGEE.